This TCR beta chain was identified in a study of T cells in Graves' hyperthyroidism and ophthalmopathy. Whole-study context: Peripheral blood was secured at the point of initial diagnosis, before any treatment.

Hyperthyroidism was newly diagnosed in patients aged 18 to 65 (duration under 2 months). Based on clinical symptoms, serum thyroxine and TRAb, thyroid ultrasound and orbital computed tomography, diagnoses were reached. Study-wide points: Prediction of ophthalmopathy progression came a median roughly 7.1 months pre-onset.

This clonotype was observed many times. Its antigen is as yet unknown. The investigators amplified TCR beta CDR3 regions from RNA transcripts. The primer set for the first-round RT-PCR of the TCR CDR3 was HTBI. MiXCR, applied by TCRdb to the multiplex PCR reads, yields one record per CDR3 protein. The table shows fewer than 350,000 distinct CDR3 sequences, with approximately 16% occurring only once. This TCR came from a woman aged 45-60 years with Graves' hyperthyroidism that later progressed to Graves' ophthalmopathy. The sequencing sample was made of blood.

This chain's CDR3 is CASSPSASGAKSSYNEQFF. In nucleotides, the CDR3 is TGTGCCAGCAGCCCCTCGGCTAGCGGGGCTAAGAGCTCCTACAATGAGCAGTTCTTC. This chain connects TRBV7-8 to TRBJ2-1; 9 nucleotides agree with TRBD2. The J segment lost 0 bases and the V segment lost 5 bases, leaving 14 bases of the junction unmatched. The CDR3 has 19 residues. CDR1 is SGHVS and CDR2 is FQNEAQ in the germline V gene. Based on the CDR3 plus reference TRBV7-8 and TRBJ2-1, the full variable domain is GAGVSQSPRYKVAKRGQDVALRCDPISGHVSLFWYQQALGQGPEFLTYFQNEAQLDKSGLPSDRFFAERPEGSVSTLKIQRTQQEDSAVYLCASSPSASGAKSSYNEQFFGPGTRLTVL.